The following is a TCR beta chain sequence with its context. This sample is drawn from a study of T-cell reconstitution after alpha-beta-depleted transplantation in children. This CDR3 is 17 amino acids long. The V gene end was trimmed by 5 bases and the J gene end by 6 bases; junction bases not matched to a gene: 11. Germline CDR1 and CDR2: SEHNR and FQNEAQ (reference sequence). The library targeted TCRbeta and was prepared with unique molecular identifiers. One entry per CDR3 protein, called by TCRdb with MiXCR from the PCR reads. The table has some 520,000 distinct CDR3 sequences, around a third seen once; the top ten hold under 3%.

This chain connects TRBV7-9 to TRBJ2-2, with 11 bases identical to TRBD1. Sample: PBMCs from the stem cell graft donor, taken from the stem cell graft. This receptor was identified in a human donor who donated a stem cell graft to a child with aplastic anemia. Here the CDR3 DNA reads TGTGCCAGCAGCCGACTGGGGGACAGGGGGAAGGCCGGGGAGCTGTTTTTT. Translation gives CASSRLGDRGKAGELFF.